This T cell receptor (beta chain) was retrieved from a study of blood T cell repertoires in COVID-19. Overall study context: Samples taken during acute and convalescent COVID-19 were collected in the United States, Italy and Spain.

Generated by immunoSEQ multiplex PCR, the TCRdb table keeps only in-frame clones and is missing some. The sample has 150,000 or so clones; under 95% are singletons. The specimen sequenced was peripheral blood. The receptor's source is a man between 18 and 35 years old with acute or convalescent COVID-19.

In DNA, the CDR3 is TGTGCCAGCAGCTTATTTACAGGGGAATATTCACCCCTCCACTTT. As protein: CASSLFTGEYSPLHF. The chain carries TRBV14 and TRBJ1-6; 7 nucleotides match TRBD1. Germline CDR1 and CDR2: SGHDN and FVKESK. The CDR3 contains 15 residues. Trimming cost V 5 bases and J 8 bases; bases outside gene matches: 9.